One and the same sample provided the 10 T cell receptor beta chains below, sequenced in a study of blood T cell repertoires in COVID-19. Clones were read by immunoSEQ multiplex PCR, and TCRdb kept only the in-frame ones, dropping some. The sample has 150,000 to 180,000 clones, about 90% seen once. The material sequenced was peripheral blood. Receptors were obtained from a man aged 45-60 years with acute or convalescent COVID-19.

J is TRBJ2-2 and V is TRBV10-2; 7 positions agree with TRBD1. The germline gives CDR1 WSHSY, CDR2 SAAADI. Germline trimming cut 6 bases from V and 0 bases from J; bases unmatched to any gene: 7. The CDR3 has 16 amino acids. In DNA form, the CDR3 reads TGCGCCAGCAGGGCGGCAGGGGGTACGAACACCGGGGAGCTGTTTTTT. Translating it yields CASRAAGGTNTGELFF.

CDR3 sequence: CASSQVAAFHRAYEQFF. Written as DNA, the CDR3 is TGTGCCAGCAGCCAAGTGGCGGCGTTCCACAGGGCTTATGAGCAGTTCTTC. The gene calls are TRBV3-1 (or the pseudogene TRBV3-2) and TRBJ2-1, with D maybe TRBD1 (6 bases). The CDR3 extends over 17 amino acids. The germline V gene has CDR1 LGHDT and CDR2 YNNKEL (reference sequence). V lost 1 base to trimming and J lost 8 bases, with 21 bases between them.

The genes are TRBV28 and TRBJ1-1; 8 bases are a match to TRBD1. This CDR3 comprises 15 residues. Per germline, CDR1 MDHEN and CDR2 SYDVKM. The trim removed 6 bases at V and 5 bases at J, leaving 11 bases unmatched. The CDR3: CASSWEGRGLTEAFF. CDR3 DNA sequence: TGTGCCAGCAGCTGGGAGGGCAGGGGGCTTACTGAAGCTTTCTTT.

The chain links TRBV6-6 to TRBJ1-1; D is unclear. The germline V gene encodes CDR1 MNHNY and CDR2 SVGAGI (reference sequence). The CDR3 has 16 residues. V was clipped by 0 bases and J by 0 bases, with 11 bases between them. The CDR3 DNA follows: TGTGCCAGCAGTTACTCCCGCCCAGTTATGAACACTGAAGCTTTCTTT. Translation gives CASSYSRPVMNTEAFF.

The chain couples TRBV6-1 to TRBJ1-2; the D gene is possibly TRBD1 (5 bases). Deletions cut 7 bases from V and 1 base from J, with 16 bases between. This CDR3 spans 15 amino acids. Germline CDR1 and CDR2: MNHNS and SASEGT. The CDR3 reads CASTSPGVINYGYTF. CDR3 in DNA: TGTGCCAGCACCTCCCCGGGGGTGATTAACTATGGCTACACCTTC.

The J gene is TRBJ1-3, the V gene TRBV30; no reliable D call. CDR3 length equals 14 residues. Trimming removed 5 bases from V and 3 bases from J, with 14 bases in between. The germline gives CDR1 GTSNPN, CDR2 SVGIG (reference sequence). The CDR3 spells CAWASGVGGNTIYF. The CDR3 nucleotides are TGTGCCTGGGCCAGCGGTGTTGGTGGAAACACCATATATTTT. The complete variable domain, with remaining parts taken from reference TRBV30 and TRBJ1-3, reads SQTIHQWPATLVQPVGSPLSLECTVEGTSNPNLYWYRQAAGRGLQLLFYSVGIGQISSEVPQNLSASRPQDRQFILSSKKLLLSDSGFYLCAWASGVGGNTIYFGEGSWLTVV.

The chain has TRBV6-2 or TRBV6-3 and TRBJ1-2; no firm D call. Germline V gene lookup returns CDR1 MNHEY and CDR2 SVGEGT. Trimming removed 2 bases at V and 3 bases at J, with 16 bases between. This CDR3 is built from 16 residues. The CDR3 DNA follows: TGTGCCAGCAGTTACCCGAGACAAAATATCGACTATGGCTACACCTTC. It yields the protein CASSYPRQNIDYGYTF.

This chain joins TRBV3-1 (or the pseudogene TRBV3-2) and TRBJ2-7, with 8 bases fitting TRBD1. The CDR3 has 16 amino acids. The V and J ends lost 4 bases and 0 bases, in that order; junction bases with no gene match: 8. Germline assignment: CDR1 LGHDT and CDR2 YNNKEL (reference sequence). DNA of the CDR3: TGTGCCAGCAGCCCAGGACTGACAGGGGCCTCCTACGAGCAGTACTTC. The encoded protein is CASSPGLTGASYEQYF.

The V and J genes are TRBV6-2 or TRBV6-3 and TRBJ1-5; no reliable D call. The germline V gene encodes CDR1 MNHEY and CDR2 SVGEGT. The CDR3 is made up of 14 amino acids. The V and J ends lost 5 bases and 0 bases respectively, with 8 bases between them. The CDR3 bases are TGTGCCAGCAGTCGGGCGGGTAGCAATCAGCCCCAGCATTTT. Translating it yields CASSRAGSNQPQHF.

The chain carries TRBV12-5 and TRBJ2-5; weak D call: TRBD2 (6 bases). The ends were cut back, 1 base at V and 1 base at J, with 10 bases in the middle. The V gene's germline CDR1 is LGHNT and CDR2 FRNRAP. The CDR3 runs 15 residues. In nucleotides, the CDR3 is TGTGCTAGTGGTTTGGGAAGGGACTTCCAAGAGACCCAGTACTTC. It is translated as CASGLGRDFQETQYF. The complete variable domain, with remaining parts taken from reference TRBV12-5 and TRBJ2-5, reads DARVTQTPRHKVTEMGQEVTMRCQPILGHNTVFWYRQTMMQGLELLAYFRNRAPLDDSGMPKDRFSAEMPDATLATLKIQPSEPRDSAVYFCASGLGRDFQETQYFGPGTRLLVL.